Below are 9 T cell receptor beta chains sequenced from a single sample in a study of vaccination and CD4 T cells after COVID-19 (dated by TCRdb to the early 2020s). Antigens for these TCRs are unknown. Preparation of the library involved PCR. TCRdb lists the instrument as Illumina iSeq 100. DNA from cultured CD4+ T cells underwent TCR sequencing with the Oncomine TCR Beta short-read assay at the Johns Hopkins FTIC core. TCRdb reprocessed the public reads (quality trimming at Q25 with fastp, clone calling with MiXCR) and kept in-frame beta chains. A single entry per CDR3 protein holds the most common genes and DNA from its merged rows. The sample table shows 9,500 to 15,000 distinct CDR3 sequences, and approximately 50% are seen once. About a fifth of the sample is taken by the ten largest. Interpreted using the paper, the treatment or condition label stands for: approximately 11-day PBMC culture with coronavirus spike peptide pools or control peptides (ViraFEST assay).

The specimen was CD4+ T cells from blood, cultured in vitro. All receptors derive from a human donor who had recovered from COVID-19.

This chain's CDR3 is CASSLGTSGYYEQYF. CDR3 DNA: TGCGCCAGCAGCTTGGGGACTAGCGGATACTACGAGCAGTACTTC. The chain combines TRBV5-1 with TRBJ2-7, with TRBD2 identical over 10 bases. CDR1 is SGHRS, CDR2 YFSETQ, per germline. CDR3 length equals 15 residues. V gave up 0 bases and J gave up 3 bases; unmatched junction bases: 3.

This clonotype was found once. The chain combines TRBV28 with TRBJ2-7, with a weak D call TRBD1 (6 bases). Trimming cost V 3 bases and J 3 bases, with 12 bases left between them. CDR1 is MDHEN, CDR2 SYDVKM, per germline. This CDR3 is 14 amino acids long. CDR3 sequence (DNA): TGTGCCAGCAGTTTTAGGGACACCAACTACGAGCAGTACTTC. This translates into CASSFRDTNYEQYF.

This chain joins TRBV28 and TRBJ1-5; possible D gene TRBD1, 5 bases. With 6 bases removed from V and 3 bases from J, the gap between germline ends came to 12 bases. The CDR3 has 14 amino acids. Germline CDR1 reads MDHEN; CDR2 reads SYDVKM. The DNA for the CDR3 is TGTGCCAGCAGCTCCACAGGTTTCAATCAGCCCCAGCATTTT. Protein: CASSSTGFNQPQHF.

V gene TRBV5-6 combines with J gene TRBJ1-5; the match to TRBD1 covers 8 bases. The CDR3 spans 15 residues. V was clipped by 0 bases and J by 5 bases; unmatched bases: 4. Germline-derived CDR1 and CDR2 are SGHDT and YYEEEE. CDR3 in DNA: TGTGCCAGCAGCTTGGGGGGACAGGACTATCAGCCCCAGCATTTT. Protein product: CASSLGGQDYQPQHF.

This clonotype was picked up a small number of times. The J gene is TRBJ1-4, the V gene TRBV20-1, with D hard to call. V lost 0 bases to trimming and J lost 4 bases, with 9 bases between them. The CDR3 length is 14 residues. Germline assignment: CDR1 DFQATT and CDR2 SNEGSKA (reference sequence). The CDR3, as DNA: TGCAGTGCTAGAGAGGACGGGGATAATGAAAAACTGTTTTTT. The encoded protein is CSAREDGDNEKLFF.

The rearrangement joins TRBV2 to TRBJ1-5; tentatively, D is TRBD1 (5 bases). Trimming shortened V by 7 bases and J by 2 bases, and 15 bases separated the two germline ends. This CDR3 has 15 residues. Germline V gives CDR1 SNHLY, CDR2 FYNNEI. The CDR3 region has the DNA TGTGCCAGCAAAGAATTGCAGGGAGGCAATCAGCCCCAGCATTTT. Protein sequence: CASKELQGGNQPQHF.

The chain uses TRBV7-3 and TRBJ2-1; D uncertain. V dropped 5 bases and J dropped 6 bases, with 14 bases sitting between them. Germline lookup yields CDR1 SGHTA and CDR2 FQGTGA. The CDR3 loop spans 14 amino acids. The CDR3 here is CASSVSQDGNEQFF. In DNA form, the CDR3 reads TGTGCCAGCAGCGTATCTCAAGATGGCAATGAGCAGTTCTTC.

The table lists this clonotype with a count of one. The rearrangement links TRBV18 to TRBJ1-1, with D possibly TRBD1 on 6 matching bases. CDR3 length equals 16 residues. V was pared by 5 bases and J by 4 bases, with 20 bases between. The germline CDR1 and CDR2 sequences are KGHSH and LQKENI. In DNA, the CDR3 is TGTGCCAGCTCAAAAATCAGGGGCACCGTCGGCACTGAAGCTTTCTTT. This translates into CASSKIRGTVGTEAFF.

The chain uses TRBV12-3 or TRBV12-4 and TRBJ1-1; D unresolved. The V end was cut by 6 bases, the J end by 5 bases, with 16 bases between. The CDR3 has 14 residues. CDR3 DNA sequence: TGTGCCAGCAGGGATCAGGCGGTCGTGACTGAAGCTTTCTTT. Amino acids: CASRDQAVVTEAFF.